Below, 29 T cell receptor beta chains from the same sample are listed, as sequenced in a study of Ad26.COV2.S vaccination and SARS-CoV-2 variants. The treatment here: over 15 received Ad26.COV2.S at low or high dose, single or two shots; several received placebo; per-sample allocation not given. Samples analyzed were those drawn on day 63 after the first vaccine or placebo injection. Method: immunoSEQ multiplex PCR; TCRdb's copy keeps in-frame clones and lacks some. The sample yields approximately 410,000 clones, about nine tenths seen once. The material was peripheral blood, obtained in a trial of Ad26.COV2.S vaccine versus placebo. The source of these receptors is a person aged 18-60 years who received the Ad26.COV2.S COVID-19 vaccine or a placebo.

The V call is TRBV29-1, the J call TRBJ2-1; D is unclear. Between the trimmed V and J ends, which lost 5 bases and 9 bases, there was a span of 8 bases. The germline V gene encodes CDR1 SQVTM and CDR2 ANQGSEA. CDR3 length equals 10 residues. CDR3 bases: TGCAGCGTTACACCCGGTGAGCAGTTCTTC. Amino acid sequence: CSVTPGEQFF.

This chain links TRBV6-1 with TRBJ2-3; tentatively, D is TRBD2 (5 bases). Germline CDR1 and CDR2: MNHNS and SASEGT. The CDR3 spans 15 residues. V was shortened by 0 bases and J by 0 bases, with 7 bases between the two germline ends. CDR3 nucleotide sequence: TGTGCCAGCAGTGAAGCACGAGGGAGCACAGATACGCAGTATTTT. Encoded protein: CASSEARGSTDTQYF.

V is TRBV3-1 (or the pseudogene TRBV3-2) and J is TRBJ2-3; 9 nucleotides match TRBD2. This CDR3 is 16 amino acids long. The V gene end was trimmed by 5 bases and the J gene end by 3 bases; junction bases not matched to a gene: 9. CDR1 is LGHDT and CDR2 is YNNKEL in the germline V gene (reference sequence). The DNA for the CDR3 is TGTGCCAGCAGCTTACGAGGTAGCGGGGGAACAGATACGCAGTATTTT. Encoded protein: CASSLRGSGGTDTQYF.

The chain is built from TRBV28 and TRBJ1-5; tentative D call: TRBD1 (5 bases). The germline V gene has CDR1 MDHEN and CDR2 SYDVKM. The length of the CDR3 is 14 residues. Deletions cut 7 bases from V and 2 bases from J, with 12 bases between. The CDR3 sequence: CASTPGGGNQPQHF. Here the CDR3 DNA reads TGTGCCAGCACTCCCGGGGGGGGCAATCAGCCCCAGCATTTT.

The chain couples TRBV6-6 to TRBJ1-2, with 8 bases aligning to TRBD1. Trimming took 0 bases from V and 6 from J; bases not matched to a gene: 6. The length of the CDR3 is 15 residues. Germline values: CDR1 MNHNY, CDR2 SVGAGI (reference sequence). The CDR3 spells CASSYSTGDLDGYTF. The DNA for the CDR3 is TGTGCCAGCAGTTACTCGACAGGGGATTTAGATGGCTACACCTTC.

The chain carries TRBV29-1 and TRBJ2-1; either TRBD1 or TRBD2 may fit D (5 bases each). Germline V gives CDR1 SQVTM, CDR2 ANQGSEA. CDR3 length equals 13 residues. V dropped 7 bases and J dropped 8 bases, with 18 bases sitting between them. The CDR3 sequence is CSARPGPKDEQFF. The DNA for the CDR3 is TGCAGCGCCAGACCGGGACCCAAGGATGAGCAGTTCTTC.

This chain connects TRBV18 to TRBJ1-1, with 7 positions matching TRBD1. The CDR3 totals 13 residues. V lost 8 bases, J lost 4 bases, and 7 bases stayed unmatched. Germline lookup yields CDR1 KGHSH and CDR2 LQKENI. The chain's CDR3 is CASRQGISTEAFF. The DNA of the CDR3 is TGTGCCAGCCGACAGGGAATCAGCACTGAAGCTTTCTTT.

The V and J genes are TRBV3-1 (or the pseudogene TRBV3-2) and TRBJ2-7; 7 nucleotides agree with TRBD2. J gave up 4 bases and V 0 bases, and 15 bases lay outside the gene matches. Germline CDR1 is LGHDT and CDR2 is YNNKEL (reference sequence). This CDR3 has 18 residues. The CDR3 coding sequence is TGTGCCAGCAGCCAAGACTCAAAATGGCTAGCGGCGACGTACGAGCAGTACTTC. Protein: CASSQDSKWLAATYEQYF.

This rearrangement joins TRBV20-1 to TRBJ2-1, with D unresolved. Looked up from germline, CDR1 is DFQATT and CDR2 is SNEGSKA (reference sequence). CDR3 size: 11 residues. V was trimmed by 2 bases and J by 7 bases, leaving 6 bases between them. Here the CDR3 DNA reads TGCAGTGCTAGACCCCCGAATGAGCAGTTCTTC. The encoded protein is CSARPPNEQFF.

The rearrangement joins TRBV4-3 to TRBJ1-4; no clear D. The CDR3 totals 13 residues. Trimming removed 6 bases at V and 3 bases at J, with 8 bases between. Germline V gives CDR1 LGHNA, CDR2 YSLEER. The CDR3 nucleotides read TGCGCCAGCAGTCGCGGCCCTAATGAAAAACTGTTTTTT. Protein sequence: CASSRGPNEKLFF.

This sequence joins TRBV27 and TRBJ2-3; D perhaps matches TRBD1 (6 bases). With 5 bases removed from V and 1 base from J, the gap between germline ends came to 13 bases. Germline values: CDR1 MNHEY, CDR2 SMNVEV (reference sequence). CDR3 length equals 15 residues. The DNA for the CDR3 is TGTGCCAGCAGTGTTCCAGGACAGCGCACAGATACGCAGTATTTT. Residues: CASSVPGQRTDTQYF.

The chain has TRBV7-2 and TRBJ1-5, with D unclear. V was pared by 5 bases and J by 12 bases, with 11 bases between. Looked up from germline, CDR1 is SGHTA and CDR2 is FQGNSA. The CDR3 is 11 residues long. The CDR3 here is CASSIRGDQHF. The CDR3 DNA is TGTGCCAGCAGCATACGCGGGGACCAGCATTTT.

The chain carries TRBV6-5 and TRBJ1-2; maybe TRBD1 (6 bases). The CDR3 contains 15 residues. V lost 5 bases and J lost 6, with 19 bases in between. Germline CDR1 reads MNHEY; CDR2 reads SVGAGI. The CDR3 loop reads CASSRRRQKGDGYTF. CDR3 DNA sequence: TGTGCCAGCAGTAGAAGACGACAGAAGGGGGATGGCTACACCTTC.

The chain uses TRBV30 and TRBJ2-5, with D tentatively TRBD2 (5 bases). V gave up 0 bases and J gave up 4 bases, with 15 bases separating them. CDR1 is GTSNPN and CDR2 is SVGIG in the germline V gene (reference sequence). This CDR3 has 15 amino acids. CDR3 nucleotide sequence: TGTGCCTGGAGTGTACAAGTCCTAGCCAGAGAGACCCAGTACTTC. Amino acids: CAWSVQVLARETQYF.

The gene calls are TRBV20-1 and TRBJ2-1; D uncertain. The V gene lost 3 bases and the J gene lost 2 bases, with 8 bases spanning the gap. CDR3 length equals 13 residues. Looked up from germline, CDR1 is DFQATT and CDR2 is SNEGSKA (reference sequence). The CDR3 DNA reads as TGCAGTGCTAGTTCCGTTACCTACAATGAGCAGTTCTTC. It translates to CSASSVTYNEQFF.

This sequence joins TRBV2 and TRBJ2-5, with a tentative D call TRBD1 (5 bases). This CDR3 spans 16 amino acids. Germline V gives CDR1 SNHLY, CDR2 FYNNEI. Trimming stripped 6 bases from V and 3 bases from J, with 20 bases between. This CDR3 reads CASRQELIDAEETQYF. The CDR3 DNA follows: TGTGCCAGCAGACAGGAGCTAATTGACGCAGAAGAGACCCAGTACTTC.

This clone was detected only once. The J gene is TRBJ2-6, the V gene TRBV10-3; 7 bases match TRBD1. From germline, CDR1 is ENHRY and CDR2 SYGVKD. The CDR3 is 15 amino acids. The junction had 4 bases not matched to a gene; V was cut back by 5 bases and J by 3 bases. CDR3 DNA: TGTGCCATCAGTCAAGGGGGCGGTGGGGCCAACGTCCTGACTTTC. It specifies CAISQGGGGANVLTF.

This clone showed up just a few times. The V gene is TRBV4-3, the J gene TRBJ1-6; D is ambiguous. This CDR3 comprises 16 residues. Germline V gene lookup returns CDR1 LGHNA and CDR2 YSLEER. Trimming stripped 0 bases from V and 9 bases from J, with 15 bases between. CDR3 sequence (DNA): TGCGCCAGCAGCCAAGATGGAGGTAGGACGAGTTCACCCCTCCACTTT. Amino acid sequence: CASSQDGGRTSSPLHF.

CDR3 sequence (DNA): TGCGCCAGCAGCCAAGATCCGCAGGGTGCCAAAAACATTCAGTACTTC. Translation gives CASSQDPQGAKNIQYF. This chain connects TRBV4-3 to TRBJ2-4; D might be TRBD1 (5 bases). The CDR3 extends over 16 amino acids. Trimming took off 0 bases at V and 1 base at J, with 10 bases between the two ends. From germline, CDR1 is LGHNA and CDR2 YSLEER.

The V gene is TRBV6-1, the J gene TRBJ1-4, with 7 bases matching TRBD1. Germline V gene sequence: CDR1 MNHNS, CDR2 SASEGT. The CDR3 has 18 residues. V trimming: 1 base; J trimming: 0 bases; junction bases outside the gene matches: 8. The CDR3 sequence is CASSEVAGGFATNEKLFF. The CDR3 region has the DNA TGTGCCAGCAGTGAAGTGGCAGGGGGATTTGCAACTAATGAAAAACTGTTTTTT.

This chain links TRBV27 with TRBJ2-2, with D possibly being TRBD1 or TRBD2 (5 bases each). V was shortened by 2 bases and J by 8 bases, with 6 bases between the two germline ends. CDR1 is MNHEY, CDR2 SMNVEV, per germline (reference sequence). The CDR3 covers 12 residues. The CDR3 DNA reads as TGTGCCAGCAGTTTAGAGGGGGGGGAGCTGTTTTTT. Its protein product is CASSLEGGELFF.

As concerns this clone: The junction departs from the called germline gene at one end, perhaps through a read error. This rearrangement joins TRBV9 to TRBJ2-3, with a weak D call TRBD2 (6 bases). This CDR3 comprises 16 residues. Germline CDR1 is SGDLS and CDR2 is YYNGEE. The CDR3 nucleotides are TGTGCCAGCAGCGTAGACTCTCGAGCGGGCACAGATGCGCAGTATTTT. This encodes CASSVDSRAGTDAQYF.

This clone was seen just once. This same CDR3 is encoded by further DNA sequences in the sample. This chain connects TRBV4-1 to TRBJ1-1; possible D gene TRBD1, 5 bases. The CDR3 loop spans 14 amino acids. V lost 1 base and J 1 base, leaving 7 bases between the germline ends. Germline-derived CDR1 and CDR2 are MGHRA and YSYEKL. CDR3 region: CASSQVTGNTEAFF. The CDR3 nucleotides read TGCGCCAGCAGCCAAGTAACAGGGAACACTGAAGCTTTCTTT.

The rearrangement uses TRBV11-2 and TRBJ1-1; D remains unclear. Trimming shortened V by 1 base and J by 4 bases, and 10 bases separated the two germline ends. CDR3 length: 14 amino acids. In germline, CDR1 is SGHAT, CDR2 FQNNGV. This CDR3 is CASSLVIPGTEAFF. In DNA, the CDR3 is TGTGCCAGCAGCTTAGTGATTCCGGGCACTGAAGCTTTCTTT.

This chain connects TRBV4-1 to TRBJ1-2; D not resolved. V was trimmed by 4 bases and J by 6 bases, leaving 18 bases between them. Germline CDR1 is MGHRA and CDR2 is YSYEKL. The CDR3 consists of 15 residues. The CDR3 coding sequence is TGCGCCAGCAGCCCCCCCGGGTGGAGCAAGCATGGCTACACCTTC. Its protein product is CASSPPGWSKHGYTF.

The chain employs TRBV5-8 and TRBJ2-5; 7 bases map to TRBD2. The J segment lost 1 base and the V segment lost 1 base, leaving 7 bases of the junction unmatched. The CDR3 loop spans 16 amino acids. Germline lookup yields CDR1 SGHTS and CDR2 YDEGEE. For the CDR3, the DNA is TGTGCCAGCAGCTTGATCGGCCCGGGGGGCCAAGAGACCCAGTACTTC. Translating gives CASSLIGPGGQETQYF.

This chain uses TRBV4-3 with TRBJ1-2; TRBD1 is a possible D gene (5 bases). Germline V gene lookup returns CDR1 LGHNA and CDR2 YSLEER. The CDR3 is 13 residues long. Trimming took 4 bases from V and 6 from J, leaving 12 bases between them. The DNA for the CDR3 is TGCGCCAGCAGCCCCCGGGGCTCCGATGGCTACACCTTC. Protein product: CASSPRGSDGYTF.

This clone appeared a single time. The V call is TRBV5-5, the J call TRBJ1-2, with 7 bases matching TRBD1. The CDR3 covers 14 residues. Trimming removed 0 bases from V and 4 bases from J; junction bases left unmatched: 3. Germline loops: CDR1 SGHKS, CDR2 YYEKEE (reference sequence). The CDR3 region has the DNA TGTGCCAGCAGCTTGGAAGCAGGGGGCTATGGCTACACCTTC. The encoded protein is CASSLEAGGYGYTF.

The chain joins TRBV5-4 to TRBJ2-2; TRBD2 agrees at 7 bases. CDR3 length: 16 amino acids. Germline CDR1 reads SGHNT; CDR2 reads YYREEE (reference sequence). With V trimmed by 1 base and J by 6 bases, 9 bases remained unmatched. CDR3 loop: CASSLWQGGHPGELFF. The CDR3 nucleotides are TGTGCCAGCAGCTTGTGGCAGGGAGGGCACCCCGGGGAGCTGTTTTTT.